The source of this TCR beta chain is a study of response to subunit inactivated influenza vaccine. This clonotype was detected many times. TCRdb ran MiXCR on the RT-PCR reads and lists one entry per CDR3 protein. The profile shows about 180,000 distinct CDR3 sequences, around 8.8% of them singletons. The CDR3 runs 14 residues. With 0 bases removed from V and 3 bases from J, the gap between germline ends came to 6 bases. Germline V lookup: CDR1 SGHRS, CDR2 YFSETQ. The source of this sequence is a man in his fifties who received an inactivated influenza vaccine. The V call is TRBV5-1, the J call TRBJ1-4, with no clear D. This specimen was non-naive T cells sorted from PBMCs, taken on the day of vaccination. The CDR3 nucleotides read TGCGCCAGCAGCTTGGGCCGATCTAATGAAAAACTGTTTTTT. This translates into CASSLGRSNEKLFF.